This T cell receptor (beta chain) was documented in a study of cytomegalovirus exposure and HLA in healthy donors. Study context: The platform used for the approximately 130 validation repertoires matched that of the 500 to 850 first-cohort repertoires, a later analysis reported.

Points from the study as a whole: The classifier, whose performance was assessed in both the original and validation cohorts, reportedly diagnosed cytomegalovirus status with high specificity and sensitivity. Most TCR sequences proved rare, with some public TCRs found in many donors.

Donors were drawn from the roughly 110-subject validation cohort, separate from the roughly 700-subject first cohort. As to this clone: Its antigen is still unknown.

This CDR3 is 11 amino acids long. Germline assignment: CDR1 LNHDA and CDR2 SQIVND (reference sequence). Trimming removed 10 bases at V and 6 bases at J, with 10 bases between. Assay used: immunoSEQ multiplex PCR; TCRdb lists only in-frame clones, some missing. This table holds approximately 120,000 clones, roughly 94% found once. Input material: PBMCs. The TCR comes from a woman under 30 in good health and CMV-seronegative. J is TRBJ1-5 and V is TRBV19; TRBD1 might be the D (6 bases). The CDR3 here is CATGAGQPQHF. The CDR3 DNA reads as TGTGCCACAGGGGCTGGTCAGCCCCAGCATTTT.